This T cell receptor (beta chain) was observed in a study of blood T cells in healthy people across ages. General study points: Among long-lived donors, naive CD4+ cells were more numerous and diversity higher than in aged donors.

Combining a sample-barcoded 5' primer with a J-beta primer mix, a second PCR ran for roughly 6 to 12 cycles. A single record per CDR3 protein comes from TCRdb applying MiXCR to the 5' RACE reads. Counted here are 450,000 to 600,000 distinct CDR3 sequences, roughly a quarter occurring once; the ten biggest clones make up over 3.5%. This clonotype appeared a few times. Its antigen is not known. One junction end does not reproduce the germline sequence, and a read error may be involved. The donors, aged about 6 to 95, were healthy Caucasians from Russia. These data were also filed under a second study, of T cells of mothers and their children. That investigation notes: Donation came from a few healthy Caucasian mothers together with their six children. Not a single persistent microchimeric T cell clone was detected.

What was sequenced was blood. The origin of this receptor is a boy aged 2 to 10 in good health.

CDR3 amino acids: CASSARQGRVDTEAFF. The CDR3 DNA sequence: TGTGCCAGCAGTGCCCGACAGGGTAGGGTGGACACCGAAGCTTTCTTT. The chain has TRBV6-4 and TRBJ1-1, with 7 nucleotides matching TRBD1. The CDR3 runs to 16 residues. Germline CDR1 MRHNA, CDR2 SNTAGT.